The 32 T cell receptor beta chains below all came from one sample that was sequenced in a study of shared clonotypes between healthy human individuals. Some clones are missing from TCRdb's copy, which holds only in-frame ones; the method was immunoSEQ multiplex PCR. This sample has more than 2,000,000 clones, with more than 85% found just once. The source material was naive CD4+ T cells from PBMCs. The subset was: CD45RA+ positively selected. All receptors come from a young man in good health. Some clones in this sample may be carry-over from other donors' samples.

The chain recombines TRBV5-1 with TRBJ2-3; TRBD2 aligns across 7 bases. J lost 3 bases, V lost 0 bases, and 7 bases had no gene match. The germline gives CDR1 SGHRS, CDR2 YFSETQ. CDR3 size: 16 residues. The CDR3 sequence is CASSLGGGRRTDTQYF. DNA for the CDR3: TGCGCCAGCAGCTTGGGCGGCGGGAGAAGGACAGATACGCAGTATTTT. Supplemented by reference TRBV5-1 and TRBJ2-3, the full variable domain reads KAGVTQTPRYLIKTRGQQVTLSCSPISGHRSVSWYQQTPGQGLQFLFEYFSETQRNKGNFPGRFSGRQFSNSRSEMNVSTLELGDSALYLCASSLGGGRRTDTQYFGPGTRLTVL.

The V and J genes are TRBV7-2 and TRBJ1-5; possible D gene TRBD1, 5 bases. Trimming took 2 bases from V and 1 from J, leaving 12 bases between them. Germline V CDR1 and CDR2: SGHTA, FQGNSA. The CDR3 is 16 amino acids. The DNA for the CDR3 is TGTGCCAGCAGCTTAAACCAGGGCAGGAGCAATCAGCCCCAGCATTTT. Its translation: CASSLNQGRSNQPQHF.

J is TRBJ1-1 and V is TRBV11-1; 11 bases fit TRBD1. Germline lookup yields CDR1 SGHAT and CDR2 FQDESV (reference sequence). V was pared by 5 bases and J by 0 bases, with 5 bases of the junction left unmatched. The CDR3 runs 16 residues. The chain's CDR3 is CASSRTGGVMNTEAFF. The CDR3, as DNA: TGTGCCAGCAGCAGGACAGGGGGCGTAATGAACACTGAAGCTTTCTTT.

The genes are TRBV28 and TRBJ2-7, with TRBD1 matching 8 bases. J was trimmed by 5 bases and V by 6 bases; bases with no gene match: 12. Per the germline V gene, CDR1 is MDHEN and CDR2 is SYDVKM. This CDR3 spans 15 amino acids. The CDR3 DNA is TGTGCCAGCAGACCTCCGGGGACAGGAGGGGACGAGCAGTACTTC. Translation gives CASRPPGTGGDEQYF.

This clone has just a few counts. The gene calls are TRBV6-6 and TRBJ1-1, with D unclear. The CDR3 runs 12 residues. Trimming left V 2 bases short and J 7 bases short, with 8 bases between. Germline V gives CDR1 MNHNY, CDR2 SVGAGI (reference sequence). The CDR3 reads CASSYIGLEAFF. The CDR3, as DNA: TGTGCCAGCAGTTACATTGGCCTTGAAGCTTTCTTT.

V and J are TRBV7-3 and TRBJ1-1; no reliable D call. The CDR3 contains 13 residues. Germline-derived CDR1 and CDR2 are SGHTA and FQGTGA. With 4 bases removed from V and 7 bases from J, the gap between germline ends came to 13 bases. The CDR3 loop reads CASSSGPSLEAFF. CDR3 DNA sequence: TGTGCCAGCAGCTCTGGACCTTCCCTTGAAGCTTTCTTT.

The V gene is TRBV2, the J gene TRBJ1-4, with D unclear. V was cut by 3 bases and J by 8 bases, with 4 bases left in between. CDR3 length: 11 amino acids. The germline CDR1 and CDR2 sequences are SNHLY and FYNNEI. CDR3 nucleotide sequence: TGTGCCAGCAGTGAGTGGGAAAAACTGTTTTTT. It codes for CASSEWEKLFF.

The chain employs TRBV7-9 and TRBJ2-7; D unresolved. The V and J ends lost 5 bases and 5 bases respectively, with 7 bases between them. Germline V gene lookup returns CDR1 SEHNR and CDR2 FQNEAQ (reference sequence). The CDR3 runs to 11 residues. Here the CDR3 DNA reads TGTGCCAGCAGCCGGCTTGACGAGCAGTACTTC. This translates into CASSRLDEQYF.

The table lists this clone with a count of one. This chain links TRBV9 with TRBJ2-1; weak D call: TRBD2 (6 bases). Germline-derived CDR1 and CDR2 are SGDLS and YYNGEE. This CDR3 region has 12 residues. V was clipped by 4 bases and J by 8 bases, with 10 bases between them. The CDR3 is CASSQTSDEQFF. CDR3 nucleotide sequence: TGTGCCAGCAGCCAGACTAGTGATGAGCAGTTCTTC. The full variable domain, in which reference TRBV9 and TRBJ2-1 provide the parts outside the CDR3, is DSGVTQTPKHLITATGQRVTLRCSPRSGDLSVYWYQQSLDQGLQFLIQYYNGEERAKGNILERFSAQQFPDLHSELNLSSLELGDSALYFCASSQTSDEQFFGPGTRLTVL.

The rearrangement joins TRBV6-1 to TRBJ2-1; no clear D gene. Looked up from germline, CDR1 is MNHNS and CDR2 is SASEGT. Trimming left V 1 base short and J 8 bases short, with 9 bases between. This CDR3 has 13 amino acids. CDR3 sequence: CASSEVYFYEQFF. The CDR3 nucleotides read TGTGCCAGCAGTGAAGTATATTTCTATGAGCAGTTCTTC.

The chain has TRBV7-8 and TRBJ1-1; D is undetermined. CDR1 and CDR2 (germline): SGHVS, FQNEAQ. This CDR3 region has 14 residues. With 1 base removed from V and 6 bases from J, the gap between germline ends came to 12 bases. Here the CDR3 reads CASSLEEGSAEAFF. DNA for the CDR3: TGTGCCAGCAGCTTAGAGGAGGGATCAGCTGAAGCTTTCTTT.

The chain uses TRBV27 and TRBJ2-2, with 8 nucleotides matching TRBD1. The trim removed 4 bases at V and 7 bases at J, leaving 11 bases unmatched. The V gene's germline CDR1 is MNHEY and CDR2 SMNVEV (reference sequence). This CDR3 region has 16 residues. Here the CDR3 DNA reads TGTGCCAGCAGTTCTACCCGACAGGGGATCGACGGGGAGCTGTTTTTT. Translation gives CASSSTRQGIDGELFF.

The chain recombines TRBV29-1 with TRBJ2-7; 9 nucleotides line up with TRBD1. J was trimmed by 2 bases and V by 6 bases; bases with no gene match: 8. The germline V gene encodes CDR1 SQVTM and CDR2 ANQGSEA. There are 14 residues in the CDR3. The CDR3 DNA sequence: TGCAGCGTACCGGGACAGGGTTCCACCTACGAGCAGTACTTC. Translated, it gives CSVPGQGSTYEQYF.

This chain links TRBV7-8 with TRBJ1-5; D gene unclear. The V gene's germline CDR1 is SGHVS and CDR2 FQNEAQ. The CDR3 is 15 residues long. The V and J ends lost 2 bases and 0 bases respectively, with 8 bases between them. CDR3 DNA sequence: TGTGCCAGCAGCTTAACAGATTATAGCAATCAGCCCCAGCATTTT. This translates into CASSLTDYSNQPQHF.

The genes are TRBV19 and TRBJ2-7; 8 positions match TRBD1. J was trimmed by 6 bases and V by 5 bases; bases with no gene match: 9. Per germline, CDR1 LNHDA and CDR2 SQIVND (reference sequence). This CDR3 is 14 amino acids long. This CDR3 reads CASSARQGRIEQYF. CDR3 coding DNA: TGTGCCAGTAGTGCAAGACAGGGGCGGATCGAGCAGTACTTC. The full variable domain, with the rest looked up from reference TRBV19 and TRBJ2-7, is DGGITQSPKYLFRKEGQNVTLSCEQNLNHDAMYWYRQDPGQGLRLIYYSQIVNDFQKGDIAEGYSVSREKKESFPLTVTSAQKNPTAFYLCASSARQGRIEQYFGPGTRLTVT.

This clone occurred once. The chain links TRBV11-2 to TRBJ2-5; 12 bases match TRBD1. CDR1 and CDR2 from the germline V gene are SGHAT and FQNNGV. The length of the CDR3 is 15 residues. Losses at the gene ends were 4 bases for V and 5 bases for J; bases not matched to a gene: 5. CDR3 loop: CASSSGTGGAETQYF. CDR3 sequence (DNA): TGTGCCAGCAGCTCCGGGACAGGGGGCGCCGAGACCCAGTACTTC.

The chain is built from TRBV4-1 and TRBJ2-7, with a possible D match to TRBD1 (5 bases). CDR1 and CDR2 (germline): MGHRA, YSYEKL. This CDR3 has 14 residues. Trimming removed 3 bases at V and 4 bases at J, with 13 bases between. CDR3 coding DNA: TGCGCCAGCAGCCACCCAGGGCCTGCTTACGAGCAGTACTTC. The encoded protein is CASSHPGPAYEQYF.

Notes on this clone: This sample also contains other DNA sequences that code for the same CDR3. This chain connects TRBV4-1 to TRBJ2-5; no clear D gene. The germline V and J ends were trimmed by 1 base and 2 bases, with 2 bases remaining between them. This CDR3 region has 12 residues. Germline loops: CDR1 MGHRA, CDR2 YSYEKL. CDR3 in DNA: TGCGCCAGCAGCCAAGGGCAAGAGACCCAGTACTTC. It translates to CASSQGQETQYF.

This clone has just a few counts. J is TRBJ1-1 and V is TRBV5-1; 7 bases align to TRBD1. Germline CDR1 is SGHRS and CDR2 is YFSETQ. V shed 4 bases and J 4 bases; nucleotides not matched to a gene: 7. The CDR3 contains 14 residues. Here the CDR3 reads CASSMTGLGTEAFF. CDR3 in DNA: TGCGCCAGCAGCATGACAGGGTTGGGCACTGAAGCTTTCTTT.

J is TRBJ1-5 and V is TRBV6-1; TRBD1 aligns across 7 bases. V dropped 4 bases and J dropped 2; count of bases not matched to a gene: 8. Germline values: CDR1 MNHNS, CDR2 SASEGT. This CDR3 has 16 amino acids. The CDR3 nucleotides read TGTGCCAGCAGTGGCATGACAGGGACCGGCAATCAGCCCCAGCATTTT. As protein: CASSGMTGTGNQPQHF.

This chain connects TRBV5-8 to TRBJ2-3; no reliable D call. Trimming removed 5 bases at V and 2 bases at J, with 6 bases between. The CDR3 covers 12 residues. Germline values: CDR1 SGHTS, CDR2 YDEGEE. CDR3 protein: CASSPHTDTQYF. In DNA form, the CDR3 reads TGTGCCAGCAGTCCTCACACAGATACGCAGTATTTT.

The J gene is TRBJ1-1, the V gene TRBV15; D is uncertain. Germline lookup yields CDR1 LNHNV and CDR2 YYDKDF (reference sequence). The V gene lost 0 bases and the J gene lost 2 bases, with 10 bases spanning the gap. This CDR3 contains 15 residues. The CDR3 sequence is CATSREVRLNTEAFF. The CDR3 region has the DNA TGTGCCACCAGCAGAGAAGTCAGGCTCAACACTGAAGCTTTCTTT.

V is TRBV7-8 and J is TRBJ2-7, with D possibly matching TRBD1 (6 bases). The CDR3 runs to 14 residues. Per germline, CDR1 SGHVS and CDR2 FQNEAQ. Deletions cut 3 bases from V and 2 bases from J, with 11 bases between. In nucleotides, the CDR3 is TGTGCCAGCAGCTTGGGCAGGGGAGCCTACGAGCAGTACTTC. The encoded protein is CASSLGRGAYEQYF.

The rearrangement links TRBV11-2 to TRBJ2-7, with 15 bases lining up with TRBD2. Looked up from germline, CDR1 is SGHAT and CDR2 is FQNNGV. This CDR3 contains 17 residues. V lost 0 bases, J lost 5 bases, and 5 bases stayed unmatched. The CDR3 loop reads CASSLEGTSGRRNEQYF. The CDR3 bases are TGTGCCAGCAGCTTAGAGGGGACTAGCGGGAGGCGGAACGAGCAGTACTTC.

This chain links TRBV28 with TRBJ2-6; perhaps TRBD1 as D (6 bases). The CDR3 has 19 amino acids. Germline CDR1 is MDHEN and CDR2 is SYDVKM. The ends were cut back, 5 bases at V and 0 bases at J, with 20 bases in the middle. The CDR3 loop reads CASSPAGAGAFSGANVLTF. CDR3 bases: TGTGCCAGCAGTCCGGCCGGGGCAGGGGCCTTCTCTGGGGCCAACGTCCTGACTTTC.

The J gene is TRBJ1-4, the V gene TRBV7-9; D not certain. In germline, CDR1 is SEHNR, CDR2 FQNEAQ (reference sequence). Between the trimmed V and J ends, which lost 1 base and 7 bases, there was a span of 22 bases. The CDR3 runs 18 residues. For the CDR3, the DNA is TGTGCCAGCAGCTTAGGGTGGTCAGCGCCCAACTTGCGTGAAAAACTGTTTTTT. This sequence encodes CASSLGWSAPNLREKLFF.

The chain employs TRBV7-8 and TRBJ2-7; 7 bases are shared with TRBD2. V dropped 2 bases and J dropped 5; count of bases not matched to a gene: 6. CDR3 length: 14 amino acids. CDR1 and CDR2 (germline): SGHVS, FQNEAQ. For the CDR3, the DNA is TGTGCCAGCAGCTTAACCGGGAGGACCCACGAGCAGTACTTC. It yields the protein CASSLTGRTHEQYF.

With regard to this clone: This specimen includes other DNA sequences encoding the same CDR3. The J gene is TRBJ2-3, the V gene TRBV7-3; D is unclear. This CDR3 contains 13 residues. Germline values: CDR1 SGHTA, CDR2 FQGTGA. V lost 2 bases, J lost 5 bases, and 8 bases lay in between. The chain's CDR3 is CASSLAGGDTQYF. CDR3 sequence (DNA): TGTGCCAGCAGCTTAGCCGGCGGAGATACGCAGTATTTT.

The rearrangement links TRBV19 to TRBJ1-3; tentatively, D is TRBD1 (5 bases). V was pared by 7 bases and J by 4 bases, with 20 bases between. Germline CDR1 and CDR2: LNHDA and SQIVND (reference sequence). This CDR3 contains 16 residues. CDR3 DNA: TGTGCCAGTACCTACGCTCGGGACGGCCGCGGAAACACCATATATTTT. Encoded protein: CASTYARDGRGNTIYF.

The chain joins TRBV7-9 to TRBJ2-2; 9 nucleotides align to TRBD1. The germline V gene has CDR1 SEHNR and CDR2 FQNEAQ (reference sequence). This CDR3 spans 14 amino acids. Trimming cost V 5 bases and J 5 bases; bases outside gene matches: 3. The CDR3 sequence is CASSAGTGTGELFF. CDR3 DNA: TGTGCCAGCAGCGCCGGGACAGGGACCGGGGAGCTGTTTTTT.

This chain joins TRBV11-2 and TRBJ1-2; D unclear. Per the germline V gene, CDR1 is SGHAT and CDR2 is FQNNGV. The length of the CDR3 is 18 residues. V shed 1 base and J shed 7 bases, with 25 bases lying between them. The CDR3 DNA reads as TGTGCCAGCAGCTTAGGAGTAGTATCTCACCGGGAAGGCGGTGGCTACACCTTC. The encoded protein is CASSLGVVSHREGGGYTF.

J is TRBJ2-7 and V is TRBV19; D is undetermined. The length of the CDR3 is 14 residues. The germline V and J ends were trimmed by 3 bases and 0 bases, with 9 bases remaining between them. Germline CDR1 is LNHDA and CDR2 is SQIVND (reference sequence). DNA for the CDR3: TGTGCCAGTAGTATTCTTGGGGACTCCTACGAGCAGTACTTC. The encoded protein is CASSILGDSYEQYF.